This is a list of T cell receptor beta chains from one sample in a study of T cells after yellow fever vaccination. TCRdb redid the calling of the 5' RACE reads with MiXCR, one entry per CDR3 protein. The table has fewer than 350,000 distinct CDR3 sequences, around 3.6% seen once. The sequencing here drew on PBMCs, taken on the day of the yellow fever booster vaccination. All receptors come from a man between 18 and 29 years old who received the YFV17D yellow fever vaccine. CDR3s include the opening cysteine and the closing phenylalanine or tryptophan. Fields, in order: V gene, J gene, CDR3 protein.

v_gene: TRBV24-1
j_gene: TRBJ2-1
CDR3aa: CATGRAGGLEQFF

v_gene: TRBV4-1
j_gene: TRBJ2-1
CDR3aa: CASSQVTASYNEQFF

v_gene: TRBV5-1
j_gene: TRBJ2-1
CDR3aa: CASSFRGARANEQFF

v_gene: TRBV7-3
j_gene: TRBJ2-1
CDR3aa: CASSLTGGGAPYNEQFF

v_gene: TRBV23-1
j_gene: TRBJ2-1
CDR3aa: CAKLCPGQGHNEQFF

v_gene: TRBV5-1
j_gene: TRBJ2-3
CDR3aa: CASRRVAAITDTQYF

v_gene: TRBV4-3
j_gene: TRBJ1-4
CDR3aa: CASRTHIQGRGEKLFF

v_gene: TRBV6-2/TRBV6-3
j_gene: TRBJ2-2
CDR3aa: CASILAGKFRTGELFF

v_gene: TRBV11-2
j_gene: TRBJ2-3
CDR3aa: CASSQTGLSTDTQYF

v_gene: TRBV7-9
j_gene: TRBJ2-3
CDR3aa: CASSLLSRDTQYF

v_gene: TRBV7-7
j_gene: TRBJ2-1
CDR3aa: CASSMASGGYEQFF

v_gene: TRBV6-1
j_gene: TRBJ1-5
CDR3aa: CASSQDRPQPQHF

v_gene: TRBV5-1
j_gene: TRBJ1-1
CDR3aa: CASSLAGSEAFF

v_gene: TRBV4-3
j_gene: TRBJ2-3
CDR3aa: CASSQDLGGGPTDTQYF

v_gene: TRBV28
j_gene: TRBJ1-2
CDR3aa: CATRTGYTF

v_gene: TRBV6-1
j_gene: TRBJ1-2
CDR3aa: CASRSPDLWSYTF

v_gene: TRBV4-1
j_gene: TRBJ2-3
CDR3aa: CASSQDQSLAGGRGTDTQYF

v_gene: TRBV7-3
j_gene: TRBJ2-1
CDR3aa: CASRQQGGEQFF

v_gene: TRBV27
j_gene: TRBJ1-1
CDR3aa: CASSYGPGDNTEAFF

v_gene: TRBV5-1
j_gene: TRBJ1-1
CDR3aa: CASSPGGESVSTEAFF

v_gene: TRBV10-3
j_gene: TRBJ2-5
CDR3aa: CAISEFRGRGETQYF

v_gene: TRBV7-2
j_gene: TRBJ1-4
CDR3aa: CASSFQGSNEKLFF

v_gene: TRBV6-2/TRBV6-3
j_gene: TRBJ2-2
CDR3aa: CASSRLGGYTGELFF

v_gene: TRBV5-1
j_gene: TRBJ1-1
CDR3aa: CASSLEGPNTEAFF

v_gene: TRBV6-2/TRBV6-3
j_gene: TRBJ2-3
CDR3aa: CAGSRDTADTQYF

v_gene: TRBV29-1
j_gene: TRBJ2-4
CDR3aa: CSVGFGGTKNIQYF

v_gene: TRBV4-1
j_gene: TRBJ2-3
CDR3aa: CASSQGRGADTQYF

v_gene: TRBV12-3/TRBV12-4
j_gene: TRBJ1-6
CDR3aa: CATSRGSYNSPLHF

v_gene: TRBV5-6
j_gene: TRBJ2-2
CDR3aa: CASSLLGTGNTGELFF

v_gene: TRBV9
j_gene: TRBJ2-2
CDR3aa: CASSARQGMSTGELFF

v_gene: TRBV4-3
j_gene: TRBJ2-5
CDR3aa: CASGRGIAGGGETQYF

v_gene: TRBV5-1
j_gene: TRBJ2-3
CDR3aa: CASSTGLAAADTQYF

v_gene: TRBV5-6
j_gene: TRBJ1-2
CDR3aa: CASSLGTQGAPPYGYTF

v_gene: TRBV20-1
j_gene: TRBJ2-7
CDR3aa: CSARIDPSYEQYF

v_gene: TRBV2
j_gene: TRBJ2-7
CDR3aa: CASSGTGGGEQYF

v_gene: TRBV5-1
j_gene: TRBJ1-2
CDR3aa: CASSLGSQGRGYTF

v_gene: TRBV28
j_gene: TRBJ2-1
CDR3aa: CASSGQAGRNEQFF